This TCR beta chain came from a study of shared clonotypes between healthy human individuals. This clone has ten or more counts. As yet, its antigen is unknown. The study ran the assay at deep level. Unsorted PBMC DNA was run through sequencing on ten immunoSEQ deep assay plates. Authors' processing steps: ImmunoSEQ supplied junction-only sequences lacking quality scores, so filtering was different. TCRdb's table, derived via immunoSEQ multiplex PCR, lists solely in-frame clones and lacks some. The V and J calls and clone size were taken over from that table, and D and trimming were inferred from the DNA. The sample has around 510,000 clones, roughly 79% seen once. Germline V gene lookup returns CDR1 SGHVS and CDR2 FNYEAQ. This CDR3 region has 14 residues. V gave up 1 base and J gave up 6 bases, with 10 bases separating them. Study outcomes and limitations: A limitation of the genetic and exposure-history diversity represented arose from few donors.

This chain connects TRBV7-6 to TRBJ2-1, with D perhaps matching TRBD1 (6 bases). The sample taken for sequencing was PBMCs. The sequence derives from a woman aged 40 to 50 in good health. Some clones in this sample may be carry-over from other donors' samples. CDR3 DNA sequence: TGTGCCAGCAGCTTAGAGGACAGCACCAATGAGCAGTTCTTC. Translating gives CASSLEDSTNEQFF.